This T cell receptor beta chain was identified during a study of blood T cell repertoires in COVID-19. Study summary: Samples of COVID-19 (acute and convalescent) were obtained from the United States, Italy and Spain. Nucleic acid was either cDNA or gDNA, and it came from T cells, B-cell-depleted T cells, or PBMCs.

CDR1 and CDR2 (germline): SGHNT, YYREEE (reference sequence). CDR3 size: 17 residues. The ends lost 0 bases at V and 0 bases at J; junction bases unmatched: 7. Here immunoSEQ multiplex PCR was the method, and the copy in TCRdb shows in-frame clones only, minus some. The sample has some 410,000 clones, 70% to 90% seen once. Cohorts were determined from participant-reported clinical history. The chain has TRBV5-4 and TRBJ2-3, with 7 bases identical to TRBD2. Sequenced sample: PBMCs or T cells enriched from blood (not recorded which). The source is a woman aged 25 to 45 with acute COVID-19. This CDR3 reads CASSLDGTTVSTDTQYF. The CDR3 coding sequence is TGTGCCAGCAGCTTGGATGGGACTACCGTCAGCACAGATACGCAGTATTTT.